This record looks at one T cell receptor (beta chain) sequence and its context. Its specificity is not known. This entry belongs to a study of shared clonotypes between healthy human individuals. Study at large: The study drew on a couple of women and a few men aged 18 to 49 as donors. Each donor contributed plates that comprised three CD4 naive, three CD4 memory, two CD8 naive and one CD8 memory. Study-wide points: Generally, naive subsets (rather than memory subsets) showed larger estimated richness. Clonotypes shared by all four sorted-subset donors had higher generation probabilities than non-shared clonotypes.

Sequencing used immunoSEQ multiplex PCR; TCRdb keeps in-frame clones, though not all of them. The sample has a few million clones; around 90% are singletons. This CDR3 comprises 16 residues. Germline loops: CDR1 MNHEY, CDR2 SMNVEV (reference sequence). The V gene lost 2 bases and the J gene lost 4 bases, with 16 bases spanning the gap. Source material: naive CD4+ T cells from PBMCs. The subset here: CD45RA+ positively selected. The chain recombines TRBV27 with TRBJ2-3, with D perhaps matching TRBD1 (5 bases). This clonotype was obtained from a man younger than 30 in good health. Some clones in this sample may be carry-over from other donors' samples. CDR3 region: CASSLGRVGQADTQYF. The CDR3 coding sequence is TGTGCCAGCAGTTTAGGCAGGGTGGGGCAAGCAGATACGCAGTATTTT.